This T cell receptor (beta chain) was captured in a study of T cells in Graves' hyperthyroidism and ophthalmopathy. This clonotype appeared a single time. What was amplified from RNA transcripts were TCR beta CDR3 regions. Researchers ran a first-round RT-PCR on the TCR CDR3 using the HTBI primer set. Via MiXCR, TCRdb re-called the multiplex PCR reads, giving one row per CDR3 protein. The table has 650,000 to 850,000 distinct CDR3 sequences, approximately 18% seen once. CDR1 ENHRY and CDR2 SYGVKD come from the germline V gene. The junction had 5 bases not matched to a gene; V was cut back by 9 bases and J by 5 bases. The CDR3 loop spans 13 amino acids.

This chain connects TRBV10-3 to TRBJ1-1, with 11 bases aligning to TRBD1. This clonotype was sampled from a woman aged 45 to 65 with Graves' hyperthyroidism that later progressed to Graves' ophthalmopathy. Material for sequencing was blood. CDR3 DNA sequence: TGTGCCATTCAGGGACAGGGGGGAACTGAAGCTTTCTTT. Encoded protein: CAIQGQGGTEAFF.